This entry concerns a single T cell receptor (beta chain). What it binds is unknown. These data belong to a study of beta chain features in type 1 diabetes. Study-wide background: Cell yields, gender and age were similar in healthy donors and patients.

The germline gives CDR1 SGDLS, CDR2 YYNGEE. J gave up 12 bases and V 0 bases, and 13 bases lay outside the gene matches. This CDR3 has 16 residues. General study results and limits: Insertions at VDJ junctions were less frequent in type 1 diabetes patients. These patients also deleted more nucleotides at the same junctions. When Type 1 diabetes patients were examined, their TCRB CDR3s proved moderately but significantly shorter in all four CD4+ subsets. A potential influence of HLA type upon TCRB rearrangement remained unresolved herein.

Expressed TCRB transcripts were sequenced, since all the RNA that had been isolated was reverse transcribed. Sequencing was performed with immunoSEQ multiplex PCR; in TCRdb, only in-frame clones are kept and a portion is missing. The sample has around 360,000 clones; roughly an eighth are singletons. The sequence was collected from a woman aged 18-29 years with type 1 diabetes. Sequenced input: naive CD4+ T cells from blood. The V call is TRBV9, the J call TRBJ2-1; 9 nucleotides match TRBD2. CDR3 coding DNA: TGTGCCAGCAGCGTAGAAACGGCGGGGGGGGCATGGGTGCAGTTCTTC. Its translation: CASSVETAGGAWVQFF. The variable domain in full, completed from reference TRBV9 and TRBJ2-1, reads DSGVTQTPKHLITATGQRVTLRCSPRSGDLSVYWYQQSLDQGLQFLIQYYNGEERAKGNILERFSAQQFPDLHSELNLSSLELGDSALYFCASSVETAGGAWVQFFGPGTRLTVL.